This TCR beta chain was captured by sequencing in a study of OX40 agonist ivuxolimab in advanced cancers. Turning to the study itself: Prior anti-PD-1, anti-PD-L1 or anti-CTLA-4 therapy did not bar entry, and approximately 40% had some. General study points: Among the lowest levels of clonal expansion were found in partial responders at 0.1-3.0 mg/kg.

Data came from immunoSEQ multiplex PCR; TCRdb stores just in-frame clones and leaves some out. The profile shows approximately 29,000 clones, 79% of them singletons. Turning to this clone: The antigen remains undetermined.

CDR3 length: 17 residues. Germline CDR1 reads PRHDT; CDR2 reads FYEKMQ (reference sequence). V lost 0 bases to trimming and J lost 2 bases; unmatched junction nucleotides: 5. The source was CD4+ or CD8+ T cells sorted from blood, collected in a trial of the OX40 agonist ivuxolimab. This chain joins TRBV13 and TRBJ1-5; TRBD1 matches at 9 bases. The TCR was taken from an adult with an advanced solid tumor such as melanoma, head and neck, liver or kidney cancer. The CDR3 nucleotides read TGTGCCAGCAGCTTAGGTGTCCGGGACAGGGGCAATCAGCCCCAGCATTTT. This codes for CASSLGVRDRGNQPQHF.